These T cell receptor beta chains were read from a single sample in a study of OX40 agonist ivuxolimab in advanced cancers. Clones were read by immunoSEQ multiplex PCR, and TCRdb kept only the in-frame ones, dropping some. Of tens of thousands of clones in the sample, roughly 88% are singletons; the top ten hold about 0.31%. Specimen: CD4+ or CD8+ T cells sorted from blood, collected in a trial of the OX40 agonist ivuxolimab. The receptors originated from an adult with an advanced solid tumor such as melanoma, head and neck, liver or kidney cancer. CDR3s include the opening cysteine and the closing phenylalanine or tryptophan. D genes are given only for firm matches. The listing skips clone size in some rows; elsewhere it reads once, few, many or a size class.

abundance	d_gene	v_gene	j_gene	CDR3aa	CDR3nt
NA	NA	TRBV18	TRBJ1-2	CASSPPETRYGYTF	TGTGCCAGCTCACCACCGGAGACTCGCTATGGCTACACCTTC
NA	NA	TRBV15	TRBJ1-6	CATSRDGRGALHF	TGTGCCACCAGCAGAGATGGACGGGGGGCCCTCCACTTT
NA	NA	TRBV7-2	TRBJ1-4	CASSPGRGEKLFF	TGTGCCAGCAGCCCCGGTCGGGGGGAAAAACTGTTTTTT
NA	TRBD1	TRBV7-9	TRBJ1-4	CASSPGQKNEKLFF	TGTGCCAGCAGCCCGGGACAGAAGAATGAAAAACTGTTTTTT
once	NA	TRBV28	TRBJ1-5	CASSPPINQPQHF	TGTGCCAGCAGCCCCCCCATCAATCAGCCCCAGCATTTT
once	NA	TRBV5-4	TRBJ2-3	CASSPTSLGDTQYF	TGTGCCAGCAGCCCCACTTCTCTTGGAGATACGCAGTATTTT
few	NA	TRBV28	TRBJ1-1	CASSLGGGSMNTEAFF	TGTGCCAGCAGTTTAGGCGGCGGATCAATGAACACTGAAGCTTTCTTT
NA	NA	TRBV10-1	TRBJ1-4	CASSESPNEKLFF	TGCGCCAGCAGTGAGTCGCCGAATGAAAAACTGTTTTTT
NA	TRBD1	TRBV6-6	TRBJ2-7	CASSFHRGATYEQYF	TGTGCCAGCAGTTTTCACAGGGGGGCCACCTACGAGCAGTACTTC
NA	NA	TRBV7-3	TRBJ2-1	CASSLGGPIYEQFF	TGTGCCAGCAGCTTGGGGGGCCCGATCTATGAGCAGTTCTTC
once	NA	TRBV11-2	TRBJ1-4	CASSLSQPTNEKLFF	TGTGCCAGCAGCTTATCTCAGCCAACTAATGAAAAACTGTTTTTT
NA	TRBD1	TRBV27	TRBJ1-2	CASSRDSGTDTNYGYTF	TGTGCCAGCAGTCGCGATTCCGGGACAGATACTAACTATGGCTACACCTTC
NA	TRBD1	TRBV5-8	TRBJ1-2	CASSRDDRGTNYGYTF	TGTGCCAGCAGCCGAGATGACAGGGGTACCAACTATGGCTACACCTTC
NA	NA	TRBV9	TRBJ2-5	CASSADRPDFQETQYF	TGTGCCAGCAGCGCTGACAGGCCTGATTTTCAAGAGACCCAGTACTTC
NA	NA	TRBV7-9	TRBJ1-2	CASSQEAGYGYTF	TGCGCCAGCAGCCAAGAGGCAGGCTATGGCTACACCTTC
NA	NA	TRBV19	TRBJ2-7	CASRGTGRATAEQYF	TGTGCCAGTAGGGGTACCGGTAGGGCAACAGCCGAGCAGTACTTC
NA	TRBD1	TRBV6-5	TRBJ1-2	CASSYSRQGGYGYTF	TGTGCCAGCAGTTACTCGCGACAGGGAGGCTATGGCTACACCTTC
NA	NA	TRBV11-3	TRBJ2-2	CASSLRTGGTGELFF	TGTGCCAGCAGCTTAAGAACCGGCGGCACCGGGGAGCTGTTTTTT
NA	TRBD1	TRBV5-4	TRBJ2-1	CASSFGTGYNEQFF	TGTGCCAGCAGCTTCGGGACAGGCTACAATGAGCAGTTCTTC
NA	NA	TRBV7-3	TRBJ2-1	CASSFRGAPGEQFF	TGTGCCAGCAGCTTCCGCGGGGCCCCCGGGGAGCAGTTCTTC
NA	NA	TRBV9	TRBJ2-7	CASSVGVGIPYEQYF	TGTGCCAGCAGCGTAGGGGTGGGTATACCCTACGAGCAGTACTTC
NA	NA	TRBV6-5	TRBJ2-1	CASSKTGPFNEQFF	TGTGCCAGCAGTAAGACAGGACCCTTCAATGAGCAGTTCTTC
NA	NA	TRBV9	TRBJ2-3	CASSTGNSADTQYF	TGTGCCAGCAGCACCGGGAATAGTGCAGATACGCAGTATTTT
NA	NA	TRBV27	TRBJ1-5	CASRSNSNQPQHF	TGTGCCAGCCGCTCCAATAGCAATCAGCCCCAGCATTTT
NA	NA	TRBV19	TRBJ1-5	CASSIAGTSNQPQHF	TGTGCCAGTAGTATAGCCGGGACAAGCAATCAGCCCCAGCATTTT
NA	TRBD1	TRBV4-1	TRBJ1-2	CASSQAIQTGTGGTDYGYTF	TGCGCCAGCAGCCAAGCCATACAAACCGGGACAGGGGGCACTGACTATGGCTACACCTTC
NA	TRBD1	TRBV5-1	TRBJ1-1	CASSNNDRGPPEAFF	TGCGCCAGCAGCAACAACGACAGGGGGCCTCCTGAAGCTTTCTTT
few	NA	TRBV5-6	TRBJ1-1	CASSLALGAAFF	TGTGCCAGCAGCTTGGCCCTGGGGGCCGCTTTCTTT
NA	TRBD1	TRBV5-1	TRBJ2-1	CASSLVGGAWNEQFF	TGCGCCAGCAGCTTGGTAGGGGGCGCGTGGAATGAGCAGTTCTTC
NA	NA	TRBV30	TRBJ1-1	CAWGIRGVIKNTEAFF	TGTGCCTGGGGAATCAGGGGCGTGATAAAGAACACTGAAGCTTTCTTT
NA	TRBD2	TRBV5-1	TRBJ2-5	CASSPGTSGQETQYF	TGCGCCAGCAGTCCCGGGACTAGCGGCCAAGAGACCCAGTACTTC